This T cell receptor (beta chain) was documented in a study of CD8 T cells in ankylosing spondylitis. Germline V CDR1 and CDR2: SEHNR, FQNEAQ (reference sequence). CDR3 length: 15 residues. The V gene lost 3 bases and the J gene lost 4 bases, with 12 bases spanning the gap. TCRdb passed the 5' RACE reads through MiXCR, listing each CDR3 protein once. The sample records under 200,000 distinct CDR3 sequences, 9.5% to 10% being singletons. This clonotype was observed a handful of times. Its antigen is unidentified. Study-level results: Existing reports had already noted some motif variants in reactive arthritis synovial fluid and blood. Ankylosing spondylitis blood appeared to carry a characteristic TCR beta motif of eight or nine highly homologous variants. CD8+ cells made up the disease-linked clones, which were relatively rare in peripheral blood.

Material: blood, either unsorted or a sorted T cell fraction (not recorded which). The TCR originated in a female donor with ankylosing spondylitis or in good health (not recorded which). This chain uses TRBV7-9 with TRBJ1-4; weak D call: TRBD1 (5 bases). The CDR3 region has the DNA TGTGCCAGCAGCTTTGGGACGGCCTATAATGAAAAACTGTTTTTT. The encoded protein is CASSFGTAYNEKLFF.